The present T cell receptor (beta chain) was sequenced within a study of beta chain features in type 1 diabetes (dated by TCRdb to 2016 to 2019). For context, the study as a whole: No differences in mean age, gender distribution, total cell number or subset yield were found between patients and healthy donors. Across all samples, 107,917,701 sorted cells were examined, and cell number per subset correlated strongly with RNA yield. In the study, TCRB repertoires of sorted circulating CD4+ T cell subsets from recently diagnosed type 1 diabetes patients were compared with those of matched healthy donors. Regulatory and stem cell-like memory subsets were obtained from only 8 patients and about 8 healthy donors, while naive and central memory subsets were obtained from all 30 or so donors. Results and caveats for the whole study, not just this receptor: A moderate but significant shortening of TCRB CDR3 length was observed in type 1 diabetes patients in all four CD4+ subsets. At VDJ recombination sites, type 1 diabetes patients had fewer insertions and more deleted nucleotides, which implies abnormalities in thymic rearrangement. Because cDNA was sequenced instead of genomic DNA, activated cells with high expression could be over-represented, although the groups did not differ in activation or CD3 levels. Because small numbers of individuals were included in the HLA sub-analyses, any influence of HLA type on TCRB rearrangement was left unresolved. Shorter templates might be favored by PCR, yet because patient and control samples were amplified and corrected together, any such skew would affect both groups equally. Naive, central memory and regulatory TCRB repertoires appeared more similar among patients than among healthy donors.

A single peripheral blood draw of approximately 110 mL on average was collected from each donor into heparinised tubes. Using a panel that included CD45RO, CCR7, CD25, CD127, CD95 and CD27, naive, central memory, regulatory and stem cell-like memory CD4+ T cells were sorted on a BD FACSAria II. Purity was above 98% for every sorted population. PBMCs were separated immediately by Lymphoprep density gradient centrifugation and were stained directly, without being cultured. To minimize batch effects, samples were stained and sorted in pairs, one healthy donor with one patient per experiment. All of the isolated RNA was reverse transcribed with the High Capacity cDNA Reverse Transcription Kit, so expressed TCRB transcripts were sequenced. Deep immunoSEQ sequencing was applied to naive, central memory and regulatory T cell samples, giving an average of roughly 3.5 million total reads per sample. After sorted cells were lysed in RLT buffer, RNA was extracted with DNase-treated RNeasy Micro or Mini kits, with the choice depending on cell number. Each cell subset was processed separately to prevent cross-contamination, with patient and healthy donor samples processed together. TCRB sequences were amplified from cDNA with the immunoSEQ multiplex PCR, producing 87-bp fragments spanning the CDR3 region. Sequencing of the amplicons was performed on the Illumina HiSeq platform. The source study handled its data this way. PCR bias was corrected computationally using synthetic template baselines, and reads within Hamming distance 2 were collapsed, with unmergeable singletons discarded. Reads were aligned to IMGT to assign V, D and J genes, CDR3 length, and insertions or deletions at six rearrangement sites. Within each subset, clonotype counts were normalized to sorted cell number, and only after that were true diversity and Gini coefficients computed with the tcR R package. The overlap coefficient, calculated on TCRB nucleotide sequences, was used to measure repertoire sharing. Out-of-frame TCRB sequences from naive cells were analyzed to stand in for the pre-selection repertoire. TCRdb carries this immuneACCESS record with in-frame sequences only. Its versions omit some clonotypes, under half of them owing to an unresolved V gene in the studies checked, with the rest unexplained. V, J and clone size derive from that table, while D and trimming were established from the DNA sequence. This sample has about 660,000 clones in its table, and around 15% of those were observed once. The top ten clones comprise 0.035% to 0.045% of the sample.

Details on this clone: Its antigen remains undetermined. No clone much larger than this one lies a single base away; base qualities are absent.

The germline V gene provides CDR1 SQVTM and CDR2 ANQGSEA. Reading from cysteine to phenylalanine, the CDR3 counts 12 amino acids. Just the 36-base CDR3 DNA is kept, in frame starting at base 1. The junction shows trimming of 5 bases on V and 3 bases on J, plus 8 bases between the germline ends. Sequenced material: naive CD4+ T cells from blood. The sample's cell subset or site, from its label and the paper: true naive CD4+ T cells. The sequence derives from a man aged 18 to 35 with type 1 diabetes. The chain links TRBV29-1 with TRBJ1-5; no D gene is confidently identified. This receptor carries the CDR3 CSVREVNQPQHF. The bases read TGCAGCGTTCGAGAAGTCAATCAGCCCCAGCATTTT.